This record covers a single T cell receptor beta chain. Antigen specificity is unknown. This entry comes from a study of beta chain features in type 1 diabetes. Reverse transcribing all isolated RNA meant expressed TCRB transcripts were sequenced. Some clones are missing from TCRdb's copy, which holds only in-frame ones; the method was immunoSEQ multiplex PCR. This table holds hundreds of thousands of clones, 10% to 15% found once. The CDR3 extends over 14 amino acids. The V end lost 7 bases, the J end lost 2 bases, and 15 bases lay between the germline ends. Germline V gene sequence: CDR1 MNHEY, CDR2 SVGAGI. One heparinised draw of blood, averaging roughly 110 mL, came from each donor. Whole-study findings and limits: Among all four CD4+ subsets, Type 1 diabetes patients had TCRB CDR3s that were moderately but significantly shorter.

The sample was naive CD4+ T cells from blood. V is TRBV6-5 and J is TRBJ2-7; tentatively, D is TRBD1 (6 bases). The source is a man aged 18-30 years with type 1 diabetes. The chain's CDR3 is CASKRQAGPYEQYF. As DNA, the CDR3 is TGTGCCAGCAAGCGACAGGCCGGACCCTACGAGCAGTACTTC.